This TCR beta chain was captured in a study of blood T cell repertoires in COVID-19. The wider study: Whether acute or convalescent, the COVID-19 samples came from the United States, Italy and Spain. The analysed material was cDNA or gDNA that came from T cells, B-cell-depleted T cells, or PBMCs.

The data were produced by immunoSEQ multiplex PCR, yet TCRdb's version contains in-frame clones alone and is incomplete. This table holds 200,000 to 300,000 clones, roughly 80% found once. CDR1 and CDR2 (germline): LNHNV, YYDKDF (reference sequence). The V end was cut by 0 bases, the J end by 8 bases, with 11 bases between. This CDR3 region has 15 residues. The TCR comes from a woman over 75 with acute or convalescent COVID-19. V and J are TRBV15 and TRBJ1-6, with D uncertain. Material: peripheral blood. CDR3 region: CATSRDPGLHSPLHF. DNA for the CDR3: TGTGCCACCAGCAGAGATCCGGGTTTGCATTCACCCCTCCACTTT. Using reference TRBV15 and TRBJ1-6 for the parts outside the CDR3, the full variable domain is DAMVIQNPRYQVTQFGKPVTLSCSQTLNHNVMYWYQQKSSQAPKLLFHYYDKDFNNEADTPDNFQSRRPNTSFCFLDIRSPGLGDTAMYLCATSRDPGLHSPLHFGNGTRLTVT.